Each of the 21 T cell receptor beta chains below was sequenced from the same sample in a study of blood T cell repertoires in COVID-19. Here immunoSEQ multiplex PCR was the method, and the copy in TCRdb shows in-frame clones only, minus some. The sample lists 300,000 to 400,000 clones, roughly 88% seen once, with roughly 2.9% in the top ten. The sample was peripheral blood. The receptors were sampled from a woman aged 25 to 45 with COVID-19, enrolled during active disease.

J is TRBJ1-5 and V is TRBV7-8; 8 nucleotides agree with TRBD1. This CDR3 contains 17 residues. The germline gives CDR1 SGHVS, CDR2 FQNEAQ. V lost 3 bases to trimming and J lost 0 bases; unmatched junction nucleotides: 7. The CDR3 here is CASSLSDRGGSNQPQHF. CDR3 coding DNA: TGTGCCAGCAGCTTGTCAGACAGGGGAGGTAGCAATCAGCCCCAGCATTTT.

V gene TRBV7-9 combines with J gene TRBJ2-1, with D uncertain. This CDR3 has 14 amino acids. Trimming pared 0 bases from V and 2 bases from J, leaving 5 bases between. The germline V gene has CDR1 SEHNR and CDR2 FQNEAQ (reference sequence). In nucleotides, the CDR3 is TGTGCCAGCAGCTTAGCACAGACCTACAATGAGCAGTTCTTC. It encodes CASSLAQTYNEQFF.

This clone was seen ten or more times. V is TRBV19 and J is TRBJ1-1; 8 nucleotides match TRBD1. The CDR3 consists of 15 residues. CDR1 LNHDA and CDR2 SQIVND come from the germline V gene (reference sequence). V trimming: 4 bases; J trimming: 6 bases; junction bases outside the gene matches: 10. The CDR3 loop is CASSTRTGKDSEAFF. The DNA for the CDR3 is TGTGCCAGTAGTACCAGGACAGGGAAAGATTCTGAAGCTTTCTTT.

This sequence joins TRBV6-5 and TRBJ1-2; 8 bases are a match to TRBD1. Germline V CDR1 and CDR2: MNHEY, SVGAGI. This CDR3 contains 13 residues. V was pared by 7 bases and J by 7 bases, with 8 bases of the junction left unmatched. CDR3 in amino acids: CASTEDRDLGYTF. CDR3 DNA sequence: TGTGCCAGCACCGAGGACAGGGACCTTGGCTACACCTTC.

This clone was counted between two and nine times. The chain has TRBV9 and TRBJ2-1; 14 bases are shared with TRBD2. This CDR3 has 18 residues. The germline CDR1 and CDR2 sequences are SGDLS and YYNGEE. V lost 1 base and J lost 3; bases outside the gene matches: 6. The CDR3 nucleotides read TGTGCCAGCAGCGTATCTACGGGACTAGCGGGGGACTACAATGAGCAGTTCTTC. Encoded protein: CASSVSTGLAGDYNEQFF. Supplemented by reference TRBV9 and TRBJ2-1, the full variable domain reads DSGVTQTPKHLITATGQRVTLRCSPRSGDLSVYWYQQSLDQGLQFLIQYYNGEERAKGNILERFSAQQFPDLHSELNLSSLELGDSALYFCASSVSTGLAGDYNEQFFGPGTRLTVL.

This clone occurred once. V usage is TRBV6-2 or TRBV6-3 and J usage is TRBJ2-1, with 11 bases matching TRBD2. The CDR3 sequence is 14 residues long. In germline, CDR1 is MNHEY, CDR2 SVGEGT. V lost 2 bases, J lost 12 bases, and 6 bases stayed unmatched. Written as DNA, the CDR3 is TGTGCCAGCAGTTACGAGGGTCTAGCGGGAGGGCAGTTCTTC. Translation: CASSYEGLAGGQFF.

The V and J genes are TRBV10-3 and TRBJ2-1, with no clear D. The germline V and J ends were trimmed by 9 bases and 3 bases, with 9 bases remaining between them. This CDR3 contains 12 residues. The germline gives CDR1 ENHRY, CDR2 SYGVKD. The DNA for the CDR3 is TGTGCCATAAACGGTGACTACAATGAGCAGTTCTTC. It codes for CAINGDYNEQFF.

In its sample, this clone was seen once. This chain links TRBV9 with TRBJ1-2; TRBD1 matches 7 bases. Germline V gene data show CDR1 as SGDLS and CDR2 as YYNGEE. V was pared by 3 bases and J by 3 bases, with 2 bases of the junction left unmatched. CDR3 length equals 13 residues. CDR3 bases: TGTGCCAGCAGCGGGGACAGCTACTATGGCTACACCTTC. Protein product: CASSGDSYYGYTF.

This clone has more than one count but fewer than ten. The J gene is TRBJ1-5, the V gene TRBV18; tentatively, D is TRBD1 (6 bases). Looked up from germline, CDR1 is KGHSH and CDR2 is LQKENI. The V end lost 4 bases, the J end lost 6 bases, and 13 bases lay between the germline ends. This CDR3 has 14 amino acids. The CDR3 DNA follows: TGTGCCAGCTCACTACAGGGAGATACTCAGCCCCAGCATTTT. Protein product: CASSLQGDTQPQHF. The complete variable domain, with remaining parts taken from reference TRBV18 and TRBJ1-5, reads NAGVMQNPRHLVRRRGQEARLRCSPMKGHSHVYWYRQLPEEGLKFMVYLQKENIIDESGMPKERFSAEFPKEGPSILRIQQVVRGDSAAYFCASSLQGDTQPQHFGDGTRLSIL.

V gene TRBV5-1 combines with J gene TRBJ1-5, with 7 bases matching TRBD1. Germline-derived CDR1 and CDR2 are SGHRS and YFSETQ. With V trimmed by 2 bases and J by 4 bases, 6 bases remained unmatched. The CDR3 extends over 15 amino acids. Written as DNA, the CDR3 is TGCGCCAGCAGCTTAGGCAGGGGGACGAATCAGCCCCAGCATTTT. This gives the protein CASSLGRGTNQPQHF.

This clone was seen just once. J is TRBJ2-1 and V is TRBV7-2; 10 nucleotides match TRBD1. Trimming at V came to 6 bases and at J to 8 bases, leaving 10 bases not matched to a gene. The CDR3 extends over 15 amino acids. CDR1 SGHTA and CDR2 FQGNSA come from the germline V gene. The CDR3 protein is CASRHRDRGVYEQFF. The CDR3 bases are TGTGCCAGCAGGCACCGGGACAGGGGAGTGTATGAGCAGTTCTTC.

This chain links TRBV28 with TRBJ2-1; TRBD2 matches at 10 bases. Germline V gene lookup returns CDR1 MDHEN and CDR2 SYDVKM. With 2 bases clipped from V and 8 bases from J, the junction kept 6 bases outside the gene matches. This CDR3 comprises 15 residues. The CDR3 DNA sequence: TGTGCCAGCAGTTTAATAGTAGCGGGAGGCGATGAGCAGTTCTTC. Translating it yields CASSLIVAGGDEQFF.

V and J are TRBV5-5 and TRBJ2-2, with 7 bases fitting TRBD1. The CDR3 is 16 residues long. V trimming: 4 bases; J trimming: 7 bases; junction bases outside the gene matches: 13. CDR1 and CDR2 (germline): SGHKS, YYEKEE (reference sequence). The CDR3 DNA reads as TGTGCCAGCAGCGGGACAGCCCTTCCAAATCTCGGGGAGCTGTTTTTT. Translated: CASSGTALPNLGELFF.

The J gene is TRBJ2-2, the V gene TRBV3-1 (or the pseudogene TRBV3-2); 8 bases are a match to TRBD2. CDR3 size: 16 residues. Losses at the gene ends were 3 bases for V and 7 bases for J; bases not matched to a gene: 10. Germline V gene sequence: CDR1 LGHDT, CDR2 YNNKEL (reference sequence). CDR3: CASSHGGEGRIGELFF. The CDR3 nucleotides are TGTGCCAGCAGCCACGGGGGGGAGGGCCGTATCGGGGAGCTGTTTTTT.

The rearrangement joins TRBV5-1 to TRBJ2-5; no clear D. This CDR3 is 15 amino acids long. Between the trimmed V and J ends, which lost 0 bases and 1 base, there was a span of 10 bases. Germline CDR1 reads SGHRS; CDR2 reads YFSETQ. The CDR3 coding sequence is TGCGCCAGCAGCTTGGAGGTCAGGTCCCAAGAGACCCAGTACTTC. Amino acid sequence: CASSLEVRSQETQYF.

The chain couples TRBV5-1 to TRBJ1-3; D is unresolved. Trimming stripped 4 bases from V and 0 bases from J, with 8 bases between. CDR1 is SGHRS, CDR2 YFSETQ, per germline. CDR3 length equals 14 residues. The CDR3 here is CASSGANSGNTIYF. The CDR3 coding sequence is TGCGCCAGCAGCGGAGCTAACTCTGGAAACACCATATATTTT.

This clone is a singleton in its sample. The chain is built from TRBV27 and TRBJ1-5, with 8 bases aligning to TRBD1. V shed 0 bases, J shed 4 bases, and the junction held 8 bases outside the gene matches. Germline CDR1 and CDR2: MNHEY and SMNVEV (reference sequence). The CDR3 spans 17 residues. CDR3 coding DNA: TGTGCCAGCAGTTTATCCAGGGGGCCTGGGAAAAATCAGCCCCAGCATTTT. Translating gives CASSLSRGPGKNQPQHF.

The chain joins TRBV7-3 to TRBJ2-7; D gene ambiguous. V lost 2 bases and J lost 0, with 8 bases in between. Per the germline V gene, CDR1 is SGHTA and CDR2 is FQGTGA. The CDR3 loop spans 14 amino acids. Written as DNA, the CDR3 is TGTGCCAGCAGCTTATCCAGCGCCTCCTACGAGCAGTACTTC. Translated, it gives CASSLSSASYEQYF.

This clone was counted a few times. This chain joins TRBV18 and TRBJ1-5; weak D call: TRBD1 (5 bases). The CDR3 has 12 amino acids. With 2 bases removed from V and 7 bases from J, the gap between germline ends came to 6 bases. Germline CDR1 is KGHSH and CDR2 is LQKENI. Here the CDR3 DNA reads TGTGCCAGCTCACCATCAGGGCAGCCCCAGCATTTT. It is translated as CASSPSGQPQHF.

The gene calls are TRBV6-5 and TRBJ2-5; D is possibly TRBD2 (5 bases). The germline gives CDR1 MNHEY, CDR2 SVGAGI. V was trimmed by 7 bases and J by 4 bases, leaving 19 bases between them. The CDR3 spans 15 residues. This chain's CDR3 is CASTPFGLAGETQYF. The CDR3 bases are TGTGCCAGCACCCCCTTCGGGCTAGCAGGAGAGACCCAGTACTTC.

This CDR3 is CASSGQGNTGELFF. The CDR3 coding sequence is TGTGCCAGCAGCGGACAGGGTAACACCGGGGAGCTGTTTTTT. This rearrangement joins TRBV6-5 to TRBJ2-2; 8 bases align to TRBD1. The germline gives CDR1 MNHEY, CDR2 SVGAGI. The CDR3 has 14 residues. With V trimmed by 6 bases and J by 2 bases, 2 bases remained unmatched.